Listed below are T cell receptor beta chains from one sample, sequenced in a study of shared clonotypes between healthy human individuals. Produced via immunoSEQ multiplex PCR; TCRdb's table is partial and in-frame only. The repertoire holds 2,500,000 or so clones, with approximately 94% as singletons. The sample comprised naive CD4+ T cells sorted from blood. The source is a man younger than 35 in good health. The CDR3 runs from the conserved cysteine through the conserved F or W. D genes are given only for firm matches. Rows give clone size only sometimes, using once, few, many, or a class for an expanded clone.

v_gene: TRBV6-6; j_gene: TRBJ2-1; abundance: -; d_gene: -; CDR3nt: TGTGCCAGCAGTTATGAGGGGAATGAGCAGTTCTTC; CDR3aa: CASSYEGNEQFF
v_gene: TRBV4-1; j_gene: TRBJ2-5; abundance: -; d_gene: -; CDR3nt: TGCGCCAGCAGCCACCCCAGAGACTCGTACCAAGAGACCCAGTACTTC; CDR3aa: CASSHPRDSYQETQYF
v_gene: TRBV6-1; j_gene: TRBJ1-5; abundance: -; d_gene: -; CDR3nt: TGTGCCAGCAGTGGGAAGGGTTTCAATCAGCCCCAGCATTTT; CDR3aa: CASSGKGFNQPQHF
v_gene: TRBV7-2; j_gene: TRBJ2-4; abundance: -; d_gene: -; CDR3nt: TGTGCCAGCAGCCCCGAGATCCCCAACATTCAGTACTTC; CDR3aa: CASSPEIPNIQYF
v_gene: TRBV10-3; j_gene: TRBJ2-2; abundance: few; d_gene: -; CDR3nt: TGTGCCATCAGAGGCAGGGCAGCCGGGGAGCTGTTTTTT; CDR3aa: CAIRGRAAGELFF
v_gene: TRBV10-3; j_gene: TRBJ2-7; abundance: -; d_gene: TRBD1; CDR3nt: TGTGCCATCAGTGACCCCCCGCCGGGACAGGGGGCCTACGAGCAGTACTTC; CDR3aa: CAISDPPPGQGAYEQYF
v_gene: TRBV10-3; j_gene: TRBJ2-7; abundance: -; d_gene: TRBD2; CDR3nt: TGTGCCATCAGTGGCGCGGGAGTCTACGAGCAGTACTTC; CDR3aa: CAISGAGVYEQYF
v_gene: TRBV4-3; j_gene: TRBJ1-6; abundance: once; d_gene: -; CDR3nt: TGCGCCAGCAGCCAAGAAGTATGGTCGTCACCCCTCCACTTT; CDR3aa: CASSQEVWSSPLHF
v_gene: TRBV29-1; j_gene: TRBJ2-7; abundance: -; d_gene: TRBD2; CDR3nt: TGCAGCGTTGAAGATCGGCTAGCGGGAACCTACGAGCAGTACTTC; CDR3aa: CSVEDRLAGTYEQYF
v_gene: TRBV4-1; j_gene: TRBJ2-7; abundance: -; d_gene: TRBD1; CDR3nt: TGCGCCAGCAGCCCGAGGGGAGGGACAGGGAGGTACGAGCAGTACTTC; CDR3aa: CASSPRGGTGRYEQYF
v_gene: TRBV6-5; j_gene: TRBJ2-7; abundance: -; d_gene: TRBD1; CDR3nt: TGTGCCAGCAGACCCACAGGGGGGACCTTCCGGGAGCAGTACTTC; CDR3aa: CASRPTGGTFREQYF
v_gene: TRBV7-2; j_gene: TRBJ2-3; abundance: -; d_gene: TRBD2; CDR3nt: TGTGCCAGCAGCCCAGGGGGGACTAGCGGGACCGATACGCAGTATTTT; CDR3aa: CASSPGGTSGTDTQYF
v_gene: TRBV6-5; j_gene: TRBJ1-6; abundance: -; d_gene: -; CDR3nt: TGTGCCAGCAGTTACTCCGCGGGGGCCCAAGGTTCACCCCTCCACTTT; CDR3aa: CASSYSAGAQGSPLHF
v_gene: TRBV10-3; j_gene: TRBJ2-7; abundance: -; d_gene: TRBD1; CDR3nt: TGTGCCATCAGTGAGAATAGCGGGACAGGGGCCTCCTACGAGCAGTACTTC; CDR3aa: CAISENSGTGASYEQYF
v_gene: TRBV30; j_gene: TRBJ1-6; abundance: -; d_gene: -; CDR3nt: TGTGCCTGGATAGGTTTGAACGGGTCACCCCTCCACTTT; CDR3aa: CAWIGLNGSPLHF
v_gene: TRBV6-1; j_gene: TRBJ2-7; abundance: -; d_gene: -; CDR3nt: TGTGCCAGCAGTGAACCCGGACACCGATACGAGCAGTACTTC; CDR3aa: CASSEPGHRYEQYF